The clone carrying this T cell receptor (beta chain) was counted ten times or more. Its antigen is unidentified. V lost 5 bases and J lost 6, with 6 bases in between. The CDR3 has 11 amino acids. The library was built from around 380 ng RNA with molecular barcoded adaptors for alpha/delta and beta/gamma chains. TCRdb re-called the reads through MiXCR, storing one row per CDR3 protein. The data show over 80,000 distinct CDR3 sequences, approximately 13% seen once. Bone marrow was sampled from every patient at the time of active disease. The data originate from a study of read filtering for tumor transcriptome and immune sequencing. Study results and limitations: Even smaller IR-seq throughput identified most shared clonotypes. Roughly four fifths of IR-seq clonotypes had one read, totaling 3% to 4.5% of reads; RNA-seq: 74.6% and 44.6%.

The gene calls are TRBV12-3 or TRBV12-4 and TRBJ2-3; D is unclear. This clonotype was obtained from a donor at least 40 years old with multiple myeloma. Sequenced: a population of CD138-negative cells sorted from bone marrow. CDR3 nucleotide sequence: TGTGCCAGCAGTGAAGGGGATACGCAGTATTTT. As protein: CASSEGDTQYF.